One sample yielded the 11 T cell receptor beta chains listed below, sequenced in a study of blood T cell repertoires in COVID-19. This table comes from immunoSEQ multiplex PCR, and its TCRdb copy is limited to in-frame clones, with some not included. This table has approximately 150,000 clones, around 83% appearing once. Sequenced: peripheral blood. The receptors stem from a human donor in a cohort sampled during active COVID-19.

This clone showed up many times. This chain links TRBV2 with TRBJ2-7, with 7 positions matching TRBD1. Germline CDR1 reads SNHLY; CDR2 reads FYNNEI. The ends lost 1 base at V and 6 bases at J; junction bases unmatched: 6. The CDR3 totals 14 residues. The CDR3 sequence: CASSEVADRVEQYF. The CDR3 DNA reads TGTGCCAGCAGTGAAGTGGCCGACAGGGTCGAGCAGTACTTC.

The CDR3 protein is CASSQDLWDRPPGGYTF. In DNA form, the CDR3 reads TGTGCCAGCAGCCAAGATCTGTGGGACAGGCCACCGGGAGGCTACACCTTC. The genes are TRBV4-2 and TRBJ1-2; 8 bases are a match to TRBD1. Trimming at V came to 0 bases and at J to 8 bases, leaving 14 bases not matched to a gene. Per germline, CDR1 LGHNA and CDR2 YNFKEQ. This CDR3 spans 17 amino acids.

The chain couples TRBV3-1 (or the pseudogene TRBV3-2) to TRBJ2-1; 7 nucleotides match TRBD2. CDR3 length: 14 residues. CDR1 and CDR2 (germline): LGHDT, YNNKEL (reference sequence). V trimming: 7 bases; J trimming: 7 bases; junction bases outside the gene matches: 10. The DNA for the CDR3 is TGTGCCAGCACCCCGAGGGCTAGCGGAAATGAGCAGTTCTTC. Translation gives CASTPRASGNEQFF.

The chain has TRBV6-6 and TRBJ2-1, with 10 nucleotides matching TRBD1. The CDR3 length is 17 residues. CDR1 and CDR2 (germline): MNHNY, SVGAGI (reference sequence). V trimming: 5 bases; J trimming: 4 bases; junction bases outside the gene matches: 11. The CDR3 nucleotides are TGTGCCAGCAGTCCACGACAGGGGGCAGATAAGTACAATGAGCAGTTCTTC. It encodes CASSPRQGADKYNEQFF.

The gene calls are TRBV27 and TRBJ2-1; 9 nucleotides match TRBD2. Trimming at V came to 6 bases and at J to 5 bases, leaving 8 bases not matched to a gene. CDR1 and CDR2 from the germline V gene are MNHEY and SMNVEV (reference sequence). This CDR3 has 15 amino acids. Written as DNA, the CDR3 is TGTGCCAGCAGCTCCCGACTAGCGGAGAACAATGAGCAGTTCTTC. Protein product: CASSSRLAENNEQFF.

The chain uses TRBV6-2 or TRBV6-3 and TRBJ1-5, with unresolved D. The CDR3 runs to 15 residues. The V end lost 2 bases, the J end lost 1 base, and 9 bases lay between the germline ends. Germline-derived CDR1 and CDR2 are MNHEY and SVGEGT. CDR3 sequence (DNA): TGTGCCAGCAGTTACCATGACTTGAGCAATCAGCCCCAGCATTTT. Amino acids: CASSYHDLSNQPQHF.

The rearrangement uses TRBV19 and TRBJ1-2; 11 positions match TRBD1. Trimming at V came to 5 bases and at J to 6 bases, leaving 5 bases not matched to a gene. From germline, CDR1 is LNHDA and CDR2 SQIVND (reference sequence). The length of the CDR3 is 14 residues. This CDR3 is CASSPGQGANGYTF. The CDR3 coding sequence is TGTGCCAGTAGTCCCGGACAGGGGGCGAATGGCTACACCTTC.

The chain is built from TRBV5-4 and TRBJ1-2; a weak D match, TRBD1 (5 bases). The length of the CDR3 is 14 residues. V lost 0 bases, J lost 5 bases, and 11 bases lay in between. The germline V gene has CDR1 SGHNT and CDR2 YYREEE (reference sequence). The CDR3, as DNA: TGTGCCAGCAGCTTGGGACAGCAGGTGTATGGCTACACCTTC. Residues: CASSLGQQVYGYTF.

The chain combines TRBV9 with TRBJ1-6, with D possibly matching TRBD1 (5 bases). The CDR3 covers 15 residues. Germline CDR1 reads SGDLS; CDR2 reads YYNGEE. V gave up 3 bases and J gave up 4 bases, with 11 bases separating them. CDR3 loop: CASSASGNYNSPLHF. The CDR3 nucleotides are TGTGCCAGCAGCGCCTCAGGGAATTATAATTCACCCCTCCACTTT.

This clone was detected only a few times. The chain employs TRBV3-1 (or the pseudogene TRBV3-2) and TRBJ2-7, with D hard to call. Germline V gene sequence: CDR1 LGHDT, CDR2 YNNKEL (reference sequence). Between the trimmed V and J ends, which lost 3 bases and 0 bases, there was a span of 9 bases. The CDR3 sequence is 14 residues long. CDR3 protein: CASSQFGSSYEQYF. CDR3 sequence (DNA): TGTGCCAGCAGCCAGTTCGGGTCCTCCTACGAGCAGTACTTC.

The chain joins TRBV11-2 to TRBJ2-1, with 12 bases identical to TRBD2. Germline values: CDR1 SGHAT, CDR2 FQNNGV. V lost 4 bases, J lost 4 bases, and 5 bases stayed unmatched. This CDR3 is 16 amino acids long. Here the CDR3 reads CASSSRGLAGYNEQFF. As DNA, the CDR3 is TGTGCCAGCAGCTCGAGGGGACTAGCGGGTTACAATGAGCAGTTCTTC. The full variable domain, in which reference TRBV11-2 and TRBJ2-1 provide the parts outside the CDR3, is EAGVAQSPRYKIIEKRQSVAFWCNPISGHATLYWYQQILGQGPKLLIQFQNNGVVDDSQLPKDRFSAERLKGVDSTLKIQPAKLEDSAVYLCASSSRGLAGYNEQFFGPGTRLTVL.